These 24 T cell receptor beta chains originate from one sample sequenced in a study of blood T cell repertoires in COVID-19. Here immunoSEQ multiplex PCR was the method, and the copy in TCRdb shows in-frame clones only, minus some. Among over 70,000 clones listed, roughly 78% were seen once. Sequencing was done on a sample of peripheral blood. The receptor set was obtained from a woman at least 80 years old with acute or convalescent COVID-19.

The rearrangement links TRBV29-1 to TRBJ2-7, with D perhaps matching TRBD1 (6 bases). The CDR3 has 13 residues. CDR1 and CDR2 from the germline V gene are SQVTM and ANQGSEA. The V gene lost 7 bases and the J gene lost 3 bases, with 16 bases spanning the gap. CDR3 coding DNA: TGCAGCGCCCAAGGGGGTGCGGACTACGAGCAGTACTTC. Translated: CSAQGGADYEQYF.

V is TRBV7-8 and J is TRBJ2-7, with TRBD1 identical over 8 bases. The junction had 3 bases not matched to a gene; V was cut back by 5 bases and J by 3 bases. The CDR3 extends over 13 amino acids. Germline CDR1 SGHVS, CDR2 FQNEAQ. The CDR3 nucleotides read TGTGCCAGCAGCAATGACAGGGGCTACGAGCAGTACTTC. This codes for CASSNDRGYEQYF.

The J gene is TRBJ1-2, the V gene TRBV6-5; D unresolved. Germline CDR1 is MNHEY and CDR2 is SVGAGI. CDR3 size: 14 residues. Trimming removed 6 bases from V and 4 bases from J, with 15 bases in between. The CDR3 region has the DNA TGTGCCAGCAGATATCAGCGGCTAGGCTATGGCTACACCTTC. It translates to CASRYQRLGYGYTF.

The CDR3 nucleotides are TGTGCCAGTAGTATAGGGGTAACGGGGTACACCGGGGAGCTGTTTTTT. Translation: CASSIGVTGYTGELFF. The chain uses TRBV19 and TRBJ2-2; a possible D gene is TRBD2 (5 bases). Germline values: CDR1 LNHDA, CDR2 SQIVND (reference sequence). This CDR3 comprises 16 residues. V gave up 1 base and J gave up 3 bases, with 12 bases separating them.

V and J are TRBV4-1 and TRBJ1-2, with D unclear. Trimming stripped 0 bases from V and 0 bases from J, with 8 bases between. The CDR3 has 15 residues. Germline loops: CDR1 MGHRA, CDR2 YSYEKL. DNA for the CDR3: TGCGCCAGCAGCCAAGATCGAGTGACTAACTATGGCTACACCTTC. Protein product: CASSQDRVTNYGYTF.

V and J are TRBV7-2 and TRBJ1-4; 7 bases agree with TRBD1. In germline, CDR1 is SGHTA, CDR2 FQGNSA. CDR3 length: 16 residues. Trimming at V came to 1 base and at J to 4 bases, leaving 6 bases not matched to a gene. The CDR3 nucleotides read TGTGCCAGCAGCTTAGGAGGGACAGCTAATAATGAAAAACTGTTTTTT. Its protein is CASSLGGTANNEKLFF.

This clone was seen once. The V and J genes are TRBV5-1 and TRBJ2-1, with a tentative D call TRBD2 (5 bases). The germline gives CDR1 SGHRS, CDR2 YFSETQ. This CDR3 has 16 amino acids. V lost 0 bases and J 1 base, leaving 11 bases between the germline ends. DNA of the CDR3: TGCGCCAGCAGCTTGGCGGCTAGCCCATCCTACAATGAGCAGTTCTTC. This gives the protein CASSLAASPSYNEQFF.

V gene TRBV19 combines with J gene TRBJ1-4; D might be TRBD1 (6 bases). Germline V gives CDR1 LNHDA, CDR2 SQIVND (reference sequence). V gave up 3 bases and J gave up 8 bases, with 13 bases separating them. This CDR3 is 14 amino acids long. The CDR3 sequence is CASSIKGVPEKLFF. The CDR3 nucleotides are TGTGCCAGTAGTATCAAGGGGGTGCCAGAAAAACTGTTTTTT.

The chain employs TRBV2 and TRBJ1-1; tentative D call: TRBD1 (5 bases). V dropped 2 bases and J dropped 6 bases, with 7 bases sitting between them. The CDR3 is 12 amino acids. Germline V CDR1 and CDR2: SNHLY, FYNNEI. The CDR3 region is CASSEWGAEAFF. In DNA, the CDR3 is TGTGCCAGCAGTGAATGGGGCGCTGAAGCTTTCTTT.

The rearrangement joins TRBV9 to TRBJ2-1; TRBD2 matches 11 bases. CDR3 length: 15 amino acids. The germline CDR1 and CDR2 sequences are SGDLS and YYNGEE. Unmatched junction bases numbered 5, after V lost 2 bases and J lost 7 bases. The CDR3 reads CASSVASGRSNEQFF. CDR3 in DNA: TGTGCCAGCAGCGTGGCTAGCGGGAGGTCAAATGAGCAGTTCTTC.

This clone was observed a few times. Other DNA sequences in the sample encode the same CDR3. The rearrangement joins TRBV5-1 to TRBJ1-1, with a weak D call TRBD1 (6 bases). The germline V gene encodes CDR1 SGHRS and CDR2 YFSETQ. The CDR3 spans 15 residues. V gave up 0 bases and J gave up 3 bases, with 12 bases separating them. For the CDR3, the DNA is TGCGCCAGCAGCTTGGTAATAGGGGGAGACACTGAAGCTTTCTTT. Protein product: CASSLVIGGDTEAFF.

The gene calls are TRBV4-1 and TRBJ2-3; D remains unclear. The CDR3 loop spans 16 amino acids. Trimming shortened V by 2 bases and J by 3 bases, and 15 bases separated the two germline ends. Germline V gives CDR1 MGHRA, CDR2 YSYEKL. DNA of the CDR3: TGCGCCAGCAGCCAATCTATTAGCCGTGGTACAGATACGCAGTATTTT. Translated: CASSQSISRGTDTQYF.

This clone has at least ten counts. The CDR3 DNA is TGTGCCAGCAGTTACGGGGGAAGGGGCGATCAGCCCCAGCATTTT. Amino acids: CASSYGGRGDQPQHF. The chain employs TRBV28 and TRBJ1-5; D is possibly TRBD1 (5 bases). The germline CDR1 and CDR2 sequences are MDHEN and SYDVKM. The germline V and J ends were trimmed by 4 bases and 5 bases, with 15 bases remaining between them. The CDR3 is 15 amino acids.

V gene TRBV7-9 combines with J gene TRBJ1-3, with 9 positions matching TRBD1. The germline V gene has CDR1 SEHNR and CDR2 FQNEAQ (reference sequence). V shed 8 bases, J shed 0 bases, and the junction held 11 bases outside the gene matches. CDR3 length equals 17 residues. CDR3 in amino acids: CASQVGQGLFSGNTIYF. The CDR3, as DNA: TGTGCCAGCCAGGTGGGACAGGGCCTGTTCTCTGGAAACACCATATATTTT.

The sample holds a few counts of this clone. CDR3 nucleotides: TGTGCCAGCAGCCGAAGGCCCGGGACAGGGGGAACTGAAGCTTTCTTT. This sequence encodes CASSRRPGTGGTEAFF. This sequence joins TRBV2 and TRBJ1-1; 11 positions agree with TRBD1. V dropped 6 bases and J dropped 5; count of bases not matched to a gene: 11. Germline lookup yields CDR1 SNHLY and CDR2 FYNNEI. The CDR3 contains 16 residues.

The chain carries TRBV6-5 and TRBJ2-1; 10 bases fit TRBD1. There are 14 residues in the CDR3. The J segment lost 3 bases and the V segment lost 5 bases, leaving 1 base of the junction unmatched. Germline V gene sequence: CDR1 MNHEY, CDR2 SVGAGI. DNA for the CDR3: TGTGCCAGCAGTCGGACAGGGGGCTACAATGAGCAGTTCTTC. Amino acid sequence: CASSRTGGYNEQFF.

This clone was seen only a few times. V gene TRBV7-9 combines with J gene TRBJ2-3, with 8 bases that match TRBD1. The V and J ends lost 5 bases and 4 bases, in that order; junction bases with no gene match: 11. Germline V gene lookup returns CDR1 SEHNR and CDR2 FQNEAQ (reference sequence). This CDR3 has 16 residues. CDR3 protein: CASSPPGGRVSDTQYF. DNA for the CDR3: TGTGCCAGCAGCCCTCCAGGGGGCAGAGTGTCAGATACGCAGTATTTT.

This chain connects TRBV5-1 to TRBJ2-3; D is perhaps TRBD2 (6 bases). CDR3 length: 14 amino acids. Trimming took 3 bases from V and 7 from J, leaving 15 bases between them. Germline CDR1 and CDR2: SGHRS and YFSETQ. The CDR3 protein is CASSSGTLEYTQYF. In DNA form, the CDR3 reads TGCGCCAGCAGCTCCGGGACTCTTGAGTATACGCAGTATTTT.

In its sample, this clone was seen once. The chain has TRBV9 and TRBJ2-7; 10 bases align to TRBD2. The J segment lost 0 bases and the V segment lost 3 bases, leaving 0 bases of the junction unmatched. The CDR3 runs 14 residues. The germline CDR1 and CDR2 sequences are SGDLS and YYNGEE. CDR3 loop: CASSGTSGSYEQYF. The CDR3 DNA is TGTGCCAGCAGCGGGACTAGCGGCTCCTACGAGCAGTACTTC.

This chain joins TRBV5-1 and TRBJ2-3; tentative D call: TRBD2 (5 bases). Trimming removed 1 base at V and 2 bases at J, with 8 bases between. Per the germline V gene, CDR1 is SGHRS and CDR2 is YFSETQ. The CDR3 extends over 14 amino acids. DNA of the CDR3: TGCGCCAGCAGCTTGCAAGCGGACACAGATACGCAGTATTTT. This encodes CASSLQADTDTQYF.

This sequence joins TRBV10-3 and TRBJ2-2; D is possibly TRBD1 (6 bases). The germline gives CDR1 ENHRY, CDR2 SYGVKD. The CDR3 runs to 12 residues. V dropped 10 bases and J dropped 7 bases, with 13 bases sitting between them. In DNA form, the CDR3 reads TGTGCCAGACCGAGGGGGAGCGGGGAGCTGTTTTTT. Protein product: CARPRGSGELFF.

The V and J genes are TRBV11-3 and TRBJ2-3; D might be TRBD1 (6 bases). The CDR3 runs 17 residues. The germline gives CDR1 SGHNT, CDR2 YENEEA. V was trimmed by 0 bases and J by 0 bases, leaving 13 bases between them. CDR3 sequence: CASSLDGPGTSTDTQYF. For the CDR3, the DNA is TGTGCCAGCAGCTTAGACGGGCCAGGGACAAGCACAGATACGCAGTATTTT.

J is TRBJ2-3 and V is TRBV7-8, with TRBD2 matching over 8 bases. Germline trimming cut 2 bases from V and 5 bases from J; bases unmatched to any gene: 6. The CDR3 totals 15 residues. Germline loops: CDR1 SGHVS, CDR2 FQNEAQ. The CDR3 coding sequence is TGTGCCAGCAGCTTACTAGCGGGCGAACGAGATACGCAGTATTTT. Its protein is CASSLLAGERDTQYF.

The J gene is TRBJ2-5, the V gene TRBV7-3; possibly TRBD2 for D (6 bases). The CDR3 consists of 15 residues. Looked up from germline, CDR1 is SGHTA and CDR2 is FQGTGA. The germline V and J ends were trimmed by 5 bases and 7 bases, with 20 bases remaining between them. In DNA, the CDR3 is TGTGCCAGCAGCCCCACGGGACTGGGGCACGTGACCCAGTACTTC. As protein: CASSPTGLGHVTQYF.